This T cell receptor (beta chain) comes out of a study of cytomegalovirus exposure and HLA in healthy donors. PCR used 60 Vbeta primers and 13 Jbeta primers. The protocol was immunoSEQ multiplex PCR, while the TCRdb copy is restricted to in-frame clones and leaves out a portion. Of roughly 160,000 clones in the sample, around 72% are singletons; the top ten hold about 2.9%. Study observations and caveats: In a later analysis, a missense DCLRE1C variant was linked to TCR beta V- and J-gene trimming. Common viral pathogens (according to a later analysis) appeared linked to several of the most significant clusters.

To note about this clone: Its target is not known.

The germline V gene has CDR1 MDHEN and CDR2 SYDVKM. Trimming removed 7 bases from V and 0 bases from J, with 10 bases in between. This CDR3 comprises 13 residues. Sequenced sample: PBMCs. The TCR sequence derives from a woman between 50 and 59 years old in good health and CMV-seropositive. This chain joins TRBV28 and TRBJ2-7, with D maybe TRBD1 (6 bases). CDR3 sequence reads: CASIGQNSYEQYF. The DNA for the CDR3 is TGTGCCAGCATTGGACAGAACTCCTACGAGCAGTACTTC.